The clone carrying this TCR beta chain came up many times. Its antigen is currently unknown. Germline CDR1 is SGHRS and CDR2 is YFSETQ. V gave up 1 base and J gave up 4 bases, with 10 bases separating them. CDR3 size: 14 residues. TCR beta CDR3 region amplification was performed from RNA transcripts. The HTBI primer set drove a first-round RT-PCR of the TCR CDR3. TCRdb processed the multiplex PCR reads anew with MiXCR; each CDR3 protein has one entry. Found here are hundreds of thousands of distinct CDR3 sequences, 15% to 20% of them singletons; the top ten hold roughly a sixth. These data are taken from a study of T cells in Graves' hyperthyroidism and ophthalmopathy. Study information: Peripheral blood draws took place at initial diagnosis, ahead of any treatment. General observations from the study: Blood shared most expanded thyroid clonotypes above 0.001.

Orbital computed tomography and thyroid ultrasound, together with serum TRAb and thyroxine and clinical symptoms, were used for diagnoses. The PBMCs were sourced from fresh peripheral blood (about 10 ml). V usage is TRBV5-1 and J usage is TRBJ2-3; no firm D call. Input material: blood. The TCR originated in a woman between 50 and 59 years old with Graves' hyperthyroidism that later progressed to Graves' ophthalmopathy. The CDR3 protein is CASSLSTTADTQYF. CDR3 bases: TGCGCCAGCAGCTTGTCCACAACGGCAGATACGCAGTATTTT.